Following are 4 T cell receptor beta chains from one sample sequenced in a study of T cells in Graves' hyperthyroidism and ophthalmopathy. The TCR beta CDR3 regions underwent amplification using RNA transcripts as the source. With the HTBI primer set, the TCR CDR3 went through a first round of RT-PCR. A single record per CDR3 protein comes from TCRdb applying MiXCR to the multiplex PCR reads. The sample contains 300,000 to 450,000 distinct CDR3 sequences, around 14% of which appear only once. Sequences were obtained from blood. Source of these receptors: a woman aged 18-35 years with Graves' hyperthyroidism.

The genes are TRBV27 and TRBJ2-3; 8 bases agree with TRBD2. The ends lost 1 base at V and 0 bases at J; junction bases unmatched: 3. Germline V gene lookup returns CDR1 MNHEY and CDR2 SMNVEV (reference sequence). This CDR3 contains 16 residues. CDR3 nucleotide sequence: TGTGCCAGCAGTTTATGGGAGCGGGGGAGCACAGATACGCAGTATTTT. As protein: CASSLWERGSTDTQYF.

The CDR3 nucleotides are TGTGCCAGCAGCTCCCACTTAACTAGCCGGATCCCCTACGAGCAGTACTTC. Amino acid sequence: CASSSHLTSRIPYEQYF. The rearrangement links TRBV7-2 to TRBJ2-7, with D possibly TRBD2 on 6 matching bases. The CDR3 consists of 17 residues. CDR1 SGHTA and CDR2 FQGNSA come from the germline V gene. The V end lost 4 bases, the J end lost 2 bases, and 21 bases lay between the germline ends.

The rearrangement joins TRBV19 to TRBJ2-2; 10 positions match TRBD1. CDR1 and CDR2 (germline): LNHDA, SQIVND (reference sequence). The ends lost 7 bases at V and 5 bases at J; junction bases unmatched: 7. This CDR3 region has 15 residues. Here the CDR3 DNA reads TGTGCCAGTACGTACCGACAGGGGGCTACCGGGGAGCTGTTTTTT. It is translated as CASTYRQGATGELFF. The variable domain in full, with the rest retrieved from reference TRBV19 and TRBJ2-2, is DGGITQSPKYLFRKEGQNVTLSCEQNLNHDAMYWYRQDPGQGLRLIYYSQIVNDFQKGDIAEGYSVSREKKESFPLTVTSAQKNPTAFYLCASTYRQGATGELFFGEGSRLTVL.

This sequence joins TRBV15 and TRBJ1-5; no reliable D call. Trimming stripped 0 bases from V and 9 bases from J, with 18 bases between. The CDR3 is 16 amino acids. Germline loops: CDR1 LNHNV, CDR2 YYDKDF (reference sequence). The CDR3 bases are TGTGCCACCAGCAGAGATCTCGCGGAGGGTCGAAGGCCCCAGCATTTT. Its translation is CATSRDLAEGRRPQHF. The full variable domain, its missing parts supplied by reference TRBV15 and TRBJ1-5, is DAMVIQNPRYQVTQFGKPVTLSCSQTLNHNVMYWYQQKSSQAPKLLFHYYDKDFNNEADTPDNFQSRRPNTSFCFLDIRSPGLGDTAMYLCATSRDLAEGRRPQHFGDGTRLSIL.